The 23 T cell receptor beta chains below come from one sample, sequenced in a study of T cells in narcolepsy. This table comes from immunoSEQ multiplex PCR, and its TCRdb copy is limited to in-frame clones, with some not included. Of around 25,000 clones in the sample, roughly 86% are singletons; the top ten hold around 1.1%. The sample consisted of CD45RA- memory CD4+ T cells from PBMCs. These TCRs come from a human donor with narcolepsy.

This clone has a single count. This sample includes further DNA sequences coding for the same CDR3. The V gene is TRBV18, the J gene TRBJ1-3; possible D gene TRBD1, 5 bases. The germline V and J ends were trimmed by 0 bases and 2 bases, with 8 bases remaining between them. The CDR3 runs 15 residues. The germline gives CDR1 KGHSH, CDR2 LQKENI. CDR3 nucleotides: TGTGCCAGCTCACCACCGGGGGTGCCTGGAAACACCATATATTTT. It specifies CASSPPGVPGNTIYF.

This clone came up a few times. The J gene is TRBJ1-5, the V gene TRBV5-4; the D gene is possibly TRBD1 (5 bases). Germline values: CDR1 SGHNT, CDR2 YYREEE (reference sequence). The CDR3 has 13 amino acids. Trimming shortened V by 4 bases and J by 7 bases, and 12 bases separated the two germline ends. CDR3 loop: CASSGDSGQPQHF. The CDR3 nucleotides are TGTGCCAGCAGCGGTGACAGTGGCCAGCCCCAGCATTTT.

The V and J genes are TRBV7-8 and TRBJ2-7; 14 nucleotides agree with TRBD2. Trimming at V came to 8 bases and at J to 4 bases, leaving 4 bases not matched to a gene. The CDR3 contains 14 residues. In germline, CDR1 is SGHVS, CDR2 FQNEAQ. CDR3 sequence reads: CASQTSGGGYEQYV. For the CDR3, the DNA is TGTGCCAGCCAGACTAGCGGGGGGGGGTACGAGCAGTACGTC.

This chain joins TRBV28 and TRBJ2-1; tentatively, D is TRBD1 (5 bases). The CDR3 has 13 amino acids. The germline V and J ends were trimmed by 5 bases and 5 bases, with 10 bases remaining between them. Germline V gene data show CDR1 as MDHEN and CDR2 as SYDVKM. CDR3 sequence (DNA): TGTGCCAGCAGTCTCCAGGGAAACAATGAGCAGTTCTTC. It translates to CASSLQGNNEQFF.

The chain couples TRBV28 to TRBJ2-3; 13 bases match TRBD2. In germline, CDR1 is MDHEN, CDR2 SYDVKM. After removal of 4 bases from V and 4 bases from J, the junction contained 5 bases not matched to a gene. The CDR3 has 16 amino acids. The CDR3 is CASSSPGLAGSDTQYF. The CDR3 bases are TGTGCCAGCAGTTCCCCGGGACTAGCGGGGTCAGATACGCAGTATTTT. Looking up the rest from reference TRBV28 and TRBJ2-3 gives the full variable domain: DVKVTQSSRYLVKRTGEKVFLECVQDMDHENMFWYRQDPGLGLRLIYFSYDVKMKEKGDIPEGYSVSREKKERFSLILESASTNQTSMYLCASSSPGLAGSDTQYFGPGTRLTVL.

The chain links TRBV25-1 to TRBJ1-1; D gene uncertain. The CDR3 has 13 residues. Trimming pared 5 bases from V and 1 base from J, leaving 8 bases between. From germline, CDR1 is MGHDK and CDR2 SYGVNS. CDR3 sequence (DNA): TGTGCCAGCAGTCAGGCAGGGAACACTGAAGCTTTCTTT. Protein sequence: CASSQAGNTEAFF.

J is TRBJ2-7 and V is TRBV2; D unresolved. This CDR3 is 12 amino acids long. Germline V lookup: CDR1 SNHLY, CDR2 FYNNEI. V shed 6 bases and J shed 1 base, with 7 bases lying between them. The CDR3, as DNA: TGTGCCAGCAGCGCCAATTCCTACGAGCAGTACTTC. As protein: CASSANSYEQYF.

J is TRBJ2-1 and V is TRBV10-2; 8 bases agree with TRBD2. The CDR3 is made up of 14 amino acids. Trimming cost V 8 bases and J 6 bases; bases outside gene matches: 9. Germline V gene sequence: CDR1 WSHSY, CDR2 SAAADI. CDR3 in amino acids: CASGPGLGSNEQFF. The CDR3 region has the DNA TGCGCCAGCGGGCCGGGACTAGGATCCAATGAGCAGTTCTTC.

V is TRBV29-1 and J is TRBJ2-5; the D gene is possibly TRBD2 (5 bases). Looked up from germline, CDR1 is SQVTM and CDR2 is ANQGSEA. V was shortened by 4 bases and J by 5 bases, with 14 bases between the two germline ends. CDR3 length: 13 amino acids. CDR3 sequence reads: CSVVPYGGETQYF. For the CDR3, the DNA is TGCAGCGTTGTACCATATGGCGGGGAGACCCAGTACTTC.

This clone was found a few times. The chain recombines TRBV6-1 with TRBJ2-7; TRBD1 agrees at 10 bases. Looked up from germline, CDR1 is MNHNS and CDR2 is SASEGT. V shed 7 bases and J 4 bases; nucleotides not matched to a gene: 10. This CDR3 comprises 15 residues. The CDR3 is CASITGTGVSYEQYF. The DNA of the CDR3 is TGTGCCAGCATTACCGGGACAGGGGTCTCTTACGAGCAGTACTTC.

The rearrangement uses TRBV7-2 and TRBJ2-1, with 8 bases identical to TRBD2. V trimming: 5 bases; J trimming: 7 bases; junction bases outside the gene matches: 13. In germline, CDR1 is SGHTA, CDR2 FQGNSA. The CDR3 is 16 residues long. The CDR3 is CASSPWASGFVNEQFF. CDR3 DNA sequence: TGTGCCAGCAGCCCTTGGGCTAGCGGGTTCGTTAATGAGCAGTTCTTC.

The CDR3 spells CASSLNRGMNGYTF. The CDR3 DNA reads as TGTGCCAGCAGCCTAAACAGGGGGATGAATGGCTACACCTTC. The chain employs TRBV28 and TRBJ1-2; 8 bases map to TRBD1. There are 14 residues in the CDR3. Per the germline V gene, CDR1 is MDHEN and CDR2 is SYDVKM. V lost 6 bases to trimming and J lost 6 bases; unmatched junction nucleotides: 9.

The rearrangement uses TRBV7-2 and TRBJ1-4; no clear D. The CDR3 consists of 14 residues. CDR1 and CDR2 from the germline V gene are SGHTA and FQGNSA. The V end lost 1 base, the J end lost 5 bases, and 8 bases lay between the germline ends. The CDR3 sequence is CASSLGIGNEKLFF. The CDR3 DNA follows: TGTGCCAGCAGCTTAGGGATTGGGAATGAAAAACTGTTTTTT.

The rearrangement links TRBV14 to TRBJ2-5; D is unclear. Germline V CDR1 and CDR2: SGHDN, FVKESK. Trimming took off 0 bases at V and 0 bases at J, with 14 bases between the two ends. The CDR3 consists of 17 residues. CDR3 protein: CASSQDRRRRDQETQYF. The CDR3 region has the DNA TGTGCCAGCAGCCAAGACCGCCGGAGAAGGGACCAAGAGACCCAGTACTTC.

This rearrangement joins TRBV2 to TRBJ2-3; D remains unclear. The CDR3 is made up of 14 amino acids. Germline V gene sequence: CDR1 SNHLY, CDR2 FYNNEI. V dropped 3 bases and J dropped 4 bases, with 11 bases sitting between them. The CDR3 is CASSDRIGPDTQYF. CDR3 coding DNA: TGTGCCAGCAGTGACCGAATCGGGCCAGATACGCAGTATTTT.

This chain uses TRBV27 with TRBJ1-4; TRBD1 agrees at 7 bases. The germline CDR1 and CDR2 sequences are MNHEY and SMNVEV (reference sequence). Trimming took 2 bases from V and 3 from J; bases not matched to a gene: 3. The CDR3 loop spans 15 amino acids. The CDR3 nucleotides read TGTGCCAGCAGTTTACGGAGGGGGCCTAATGAAAAACTGTTTTTT. It translates to CASSLRRGPNEKLFF.

This clone was seen once. V gene TRBV5-1 combines with J gene TRBJ1-6; a possible D gene is TRBD1 (6 bases). Trimming cost V 4 bases and J 8 bases, with 13 bases left between them. Germline CDR1 SGHRS, CDR2 YFSETQ. The CDR3 totals 14 residues. The DNA of the CDR3 is TGCGCCAGCAGCATCTTACAGGGTGATTCACCCCTCCACTTT. Translating it yields CASSILQGDSPLHF.

The chain couples TRBV11-3 to TRBJ1-6; D might be TRBD1 (6 bases). The CDR3 has 10 amino acids. CDR1 SGHNT and CDR2 YENEEA come from the germline V gene. Trimming cost V 6 bases and J 16 bases, with 10 bases left between them. CDR3 region: CASRHRVLHF. CDR3 coding DNA: TGTGCCAGCAGGCACAGGGTGCTCCACTTT.

J is TRBJ1-2 and V is TRBV6-1; 8 bases match TRBD1. The junction had 2 bases not matched to a gene; V was cut back by 5 bases and J by 0 bases. Germline CDR1 MNHNS, CDR2 SASEGT. The CDR3 sequence is 14 residues long. The chain's CDR3 is CASSLQGANYGYTF. CDR3 sequence (DNA): TGTGCCAGCAGTTTACAGGGGGCTAACTATGGCTACACCTTC.

The chain employs TRBV30 and TRBJ1-2, with D perhaps matching TRBD1 (5 bases). The V gene lost 3 bases and the J gene lost 6 bases, with 17 bases spanning the gap. Per germline, CDR1 GTSNPN and CDR2 SVGIG (reference sequence). The CDR3 spans 14 residues. The CDR3: CAWRGPGRGNGYTF. The CDR3 DNA is TGTGCCTGGAGGGGTCCAGGAAGGGGAAATGGCTACACCTTC.

The chain is built from TRBV5-4 and TRBJ2-5; D ambiguous. V lost 1 base to trimming and J lost 5 bases, with 3 bases between them. From germline, CDR1 is SGHNT and CDR2 YYREEE (reference sequence). The CDR3 is 11 amino acids. CDR3 nucleotide sequence: TGTGCCAGCAGCTTGAGGGAGACCCAGTACTTC. Translating gives CASSLRETQYF.

The chain recombines TRBV10-2 with TRBJ2-3; no clear D. Trimming cost V 6 bases and J 2 bases, with 15 bases left between them. Germline assignment: CDR1 WSHSY and CDR2 SAAADI. This CDR3 region has 15 residues. The CDR3 sequence is CASRHRVPLTDTQYF. The CDR3 nucleotides are TGCGCCAGCAGACACCGGGTTCCTCTCACAGATACGCAGTATTTT.

V usage is TRBV7-8 and J usage is TRBJ2-5; the D is unclear. The CDR3 has 14 residues. Trimming took 3 bases from V and 4 from J, leaving 12 bases between them. Germline V gene lookup returns CDR1 SGHVS and CDR2 FQNEAQ. CDR3 nucleotides: TGTGCCAGCAGCTTTATTGTGGCGGCAGAGACCCAGTACTTC. Protein: CASSFIVAAETQYF.